These 21 T cell receptor beta chains came from one sample sequenced in a study of blood T cell repertoires in COVID-19. The method was immunoSEQ multiplex PCR; TCRdb's version includes in-frame clones alone and lacks a portion of them. The sample consists of 150,000 to 250,000 clones, roughly 87% of them appearing once. The sequencing sample was made of PBMCs or T cells enriched from blood (not recorded which). These receptors were taken from a woman in her thirties who had recovered from COVID-19.

The chain employs TRBV19 and TRBJ1-5, with 10 bases aligning to TRBD1. The CDR3 runs 14 residues. V lost 6 bases to trimming and J lost 6 bases; unmatched junction nucleotides: 5. Germline loops: CDR1 LNHDA, CDR2 SQIVND (reference sequence). CDR3 amino acids: CASSRQGASQPQHF. The CDR3 DNA reads as TGTGCCAGTAGCCGACAGGGGGCGAGTCAGCCCCAGCATTTT.

V and J are TRBV29-1 and TRBJ2-3, with 8 bases fitting TRBD2. This CDR3 contains 14 residues. V was clipped by 0 bases and J by 4 bases; unmatched bases: 3. Germline V gives CDR1 SQVTM, CDR2 ANQGSEA. The CDR3 protein is CSVEDRTSPDTQYF. Written as DNA, the CDR3 is TGCAGCGTTGAAGATCGGACTAGCCCAGATACGCAGTATTTT.

The DNA of the CDR3 is TGTGCCAGTAGTAACGGGAGAAGCTCCTACAATGAGCAGTTCTTC. Translated: CASSNGRSSYNEQFF. V usage is TRBV19 and J usage is TRBJ2-1; TRBD2 is a possible D gene (6 bases). CDR1 and CDR2 from the germline V gene are LNHDA and SQIVND (reference sequence). This CDR3 is 15 amino acids long. V lost 4 bases, J lost 0 bases, and 10 bases lay in between.

The rearrangement joins TRBV27 to TRBJ2-7, with 11 bases lining up with TRBD2. The CDR3 covers 16 residues. Trimming cost V 5 bases and J 2 bases; bases outside gene matches: 8. The germline V gene encodes CDR1 MNHEY and CDR2 SMNVEV (reference sequence). CDR3 in amino acids: CASSLTGTSGAYEQYF. As DNA, the CDR3 is TGTGCCAGCAGTCTCACCGGGACTAGCGGAGCCTACGAGCAGTACTTC.

This clone has a handful of counts. V is TRBV14 and J is TRBJ1-2; D gene unclear. CDR1 is SGHDN and CDR2 is FVKESK in the germline V gene. The V end was cut by 4 bases, the J end by 3 bases, with 9 bases between. The CDR3 runs 13 residues. The CDR3 loop is CASSRGLYYGYTF. CDR3 nucleotide sequence: TGTGCCAGCAGCCGAGGACTGTACTATGGCTACACCTTC.

V and J are TRBV9 and TRBJ2-3, with 7 bases matching TRBD2. V was clipped by 6 bases and J by 0 bases; unmatched bases: 10. In germline, CDR1 is SGDLS, CDR2 YYNGEE. The CDR3 is 16 residues long. The CDR3 sequence: CASTSRGKTSTDTQYF. In DNA, the CDR3 is TGTGCCAGCACCTCGCGGGGGAAGACTAGCACAGATACGCAGTATTTT.

The V and J genes are TRBV4-3 and TRBJ1-3; tentative D call: TRBD1 (6 bases). CDR1 and CDR2 from the germline V gene are LGHNA and YSLEER. The CDR3 is made up of 15 amino acids. V was shortened by 3 bases and J by 2 bases, with 11 bases between the two germline ends. The CDR3 DNA is TGCGCCAGCAGCCAGACCGGGACACCTGGAAACACCATATATTTT. Its translation is CASSQTGTPGNTIYF.

The CDR3, as DNA: TGCGCCAGCAGCCCCCGACAGGGTTGGGACACTGAAGCTTTCTTT. Amino acids: CASSPRQGWDTEAFF. The chain combines TRBV5-1 with TRBJ1-1; 7 positions match TRBD1. The CDR3 extends over 15 amino acids. Germline loops: CDR1 SGHRS, CDR2 YFSETQ. J gave up 3 bases and V 4 bases, and 9 bases lay outside the gene matches. Filled out from reference TRBV5-1 and TRBJ1-1, the complete variable domain reads KAGVTQTPRYLIKTRGQQVTLSCSPISGHRSVSWYQQTPGQGLQFLFEYFSETQRNKGNFPGRFSGRQFSNSRSEMNVSTLELGDSALYLCASSPRQGWDTEAFFGQGTRLTVV.

This clone has a single count. The chain employs TRBV6-5 and TRBJ1-2; possibly TRBD1 for D (5 bases). This CDR3 region has 12 residues. Germline CDR1 reads MNHEY; CDR2 reads SVGAGI. CDR3 DNA: TGTGCTCTTCAGGGAGGTCGCTATGGCTACACCTTC. It codes for CALQGGRYGYTF.

This chain links TRBV10-3 with TRBJ1-2; D unresolved. Germline values: CDR1 ENHRY, CDR2 SYGVKD. Deletions cut 5 bases from V and 8 bases from J, with 15 bases between. This CDR3 has 13 amino acids. The CDR3 DNA is TGTGCCATCAGTTATCTCTTGTCGGGAGGCTACACCTTC. Translating gives CAISYLLSGGYTF.

With regard to this clone: The junction and the germline gene differ at one end; a read error may be behind it. V is TRBV7-7 and J is TRBJ2-1, with D perhaps matching TRBD2 (7 bases). CDR1 SSHAT and CDR2 FNYEAQ come from the germline V gene (reference sequence). The CDR3 is 14 residues long. CDR3 loop: CASSLDRGASKQFF. CDR3 DNA: TGTGCTAGCAGCTTAGACCGGGGGGCTAGTAAGCAGTTCTTC. The full variable domain, in which reference TRBV7-7 and TRBJ2-1 provide the parts outside the CDR3, is GAGVSQSPRYKVTKRGQDVTLRCDPISSHATLYWYQQALGQGPEFLTYFNYEAQPDKSGLPSDRFSAERPEGSISTLTIQRTEQRDSAMYRCASSLDRGASKQFFGPGTRLTVL.

The sample holds one count of this clone. This chain uses TRBV9 with TRBJ2-7, with 9 bases matching TRBD1. From germline, CDR1 is SGDLS and CDR2 YYNGEE. Losses at the gene ends were 3 bases for V and 7 bases for J; bases not matched to a gene: 11. CDR3 size: 15 residues. The CDR3 sequence is CASSATGTGSDEQYF. Here the CDR3 DNA reads TGTGCCAGCAGCGCAACCGGGACAGGGAGTGATGAGCAGTACTTC.

The chain couples TRBV3-1 (or the pseudogene TRBV3-2) to TRBJ1-2; maybe TRBD1 (5 bases). CDR3 length: 15 residues. Deletions cut 3 bases from V and 0 bases from J, with 11 bases between. The germline CDR1 and CDR2 sequences are LGHDT and YNNKEL (reference sequence). The CDR3 loop reads CASSHPGKANYGYTF. The CDR3 DNA follows: TGTGCCAGCAGCCACCCAGGGAAAGCTAACTATGGCTACACCTTC.

The chain combines TRBV6-5 with TRBJ1-3; TRBD1 matches 7 bases. V was pared by 5 bases and J by 8 bases, with 6 bases of the junction left unmatched. Germline V lookup: CDR1 MNHEY, CDR2 SVGAGI. The CDR3 spans 13 residues. CDR3 in amino acids: CASSPTGVYTIYF. The CDR3 DNA sequence: TGTGCCAGCAGTCCCACAGGGGTTTACACCATATATTTT.

This sequence joins TRBV19 and TRBJ1-5; tentatively, D is TRBD1 (5 bases). Trimming cost V 3 bases and J 4 bases, with 10 bases left between them. Germline-derived CDR1 and CDR2 are LNHDA and SQIVND (reference sequence). The CDR3 covers 14 residues. The CDR3: CASSIRTRNQPQHF. For the CDR3, the DNA is TGTGCCAGTAGTATCCGGACACGGAATCAGCCCCAGCATTTT. Full variable domain (rest looked up from reference TRBV19 and TRBJ1-5): DGGITQSPKYLFRKEGQNVTLSCEQNLNHDAMYWYRQDPGQGLRLIYYSQIVNDFQKGDIAEGYSVSREKKESFPLTVTSAQKNPTAFYLCASSIRTRNQPQHFGDGTRLSIL.

V usage is TRBV28 and J usage is TRBJ2-1; weak D call: TRBD2 (5 bases). CDR3 size: 15 residues. V was shortened by 5 bases and J by 6 bases, with 17 bases between the two germline ends. Per the germline V gene, CDR1 is MDHEN and CDR2 is SYDVKM. CDR3 DNA: TGTGCCAGCAGTCCACCAAATCAAAGCGGCAATGAGCAGTTCTTC. Protein sequence: CASSPPNQSGNEQFF. The variable domain in full, completed from reference TRBV28 and TRBJ2-1, reads DVKVTQSSRYLVKRTGEKVFLECVQDMDHENMFWYRQDPGLGLRLIYFSYDVKMKEKGDIPEGYSVSREKKERFSLILESASTNQTSMYLCASSPPNQSGNEQFFGPGTRLTVL.

This rearrangement joins TRBV2 to TRBJ2-5; 7 bases are a match to TRBD2. CDR3 length: 12 amino acids. Germline loops: CDR1 SNHLY, CDR2 FYNNEI. Trimming at V came to 5 bases and at J to 7 bases, leaving 4 bases not matched to a gene. The CDR3 reads CASSPLAGTQYF. The CDR3 coding sequence is TGTGCCAGCAGTCCTTTAGCGGGGACCCAGTACTTC.

The chain recombines TRBV27 with TRBJ1-1; no firm D call. Trimming pared 2 bases from V and 0 bases from J, leaving 4 bases between. This CDR3 is built from 13 residues. The germline V gene encodes CDR1 MNHEY and CDR2 SMNVEV (reference sequence). In DNA form, the CDR3 reads TGTGCCAGCAGTTTAGTAATGAACACTGAAGCTTTCTTT. It translates to CASSLVMNTEAFF.

This clone was seen only a few times. V gene TRBV9 combines with J gene TRBJ2-3; tentatively, D is TRBD1 (5 bases). Germline loops: CDR1 SGDLS, CDR2 YYNGEE. This CDR3 contains 12 residues. The V end lost 2 bases, the J end lost 10 bases, and 11 bases lay between the germline ends. Here the CDR3 reads CASSVRGRAQYF. The CDR3 DNA is TGTGCCAGCAGCGTTCGAGGCAGGGCGCAGTATTTT.

The count of this clone is one. The chain joins TRBV6-1 to TRBJ2-1; 14 bases line up with TRBD2. Germline CDR1 reads MNHNS; CDR2 reads SASEGT. CDR3 length equals 18 residues. V lost 3 bases and J lost 0; bases outside the gene matches: 4. CDR3 loop: CASSDRLAGGSSYNEQFF. The DNA for the CDR3 is TGTGCCAGCAGTGATCGACTAGCGGGAGGGAGCTCCTACAATGAGCAGTTCTTC.

CDR3 in amino acids: CATSFGRSSYEQYF. CDR3 nucleotides: TGTGCCACCAGCTTCGGGAGAAGCTCCTACGAGCAGTACTTC. This sequence joins TRBV15 and TRBJ2-7, with TRBD2 as a possible D gene (6 bases). Germline assignment: CDR1 LNHNV and CDR2 YYDKDF (reference sequence). Trimming cost V 5 bases and J 0 bases, with 11 bases left between them. The CDR3 loop spans 14 amino acids.